These T cell receptor beta chains were read from a single sample in a study of shared clonotypes between healthy human individuals. Sequenced by immunoSEQ multiplex PCR; TCRdb stores in-frame clones only, minus some. The profile shows about 2.3 million clones, approximately 95% of them singletons. The sequenced material came from naive CD4+ T cells from PBMCs. The receptors derive from a man in his late teens or twenties in good health. Some clones in this sample may be carry-over from other donors' samples. CDR3s include the opening cysteine and the closing phenylalanine or tryptophan. A D gene is named only where the DNA matches it firmly. Expanded clones get a size class; other rows say once, few or many, or leave the size out.

j_call v_call d_call clone_size cdr3_nt cdr3_aa
TRBJ2-5 TRBV7-7 TRBD2 NA TGTGCCAGCAGCTTACAGACCGGGGGGGGAGAGACCCAGTACTTC CASSLQTGGGETQYF
TRBJ1-1 TRBV27 NA NA TGTGCCAGCATGGGGAGGTCCGGGCCGACTGAAGCTTTCTTT CASMGRSGPTEAFF
TRBJ1-1 TRBV30 NA NA TGTGCCTGGAGTAAGCCCGGGATGAACACTGAAGCTTTCTTT CAWSKPGMNTEAFF
TRBJ2-1 TRBV28 TRBD2 once TGTGCCAGCAGTTTGTCCATATCGTCCGGGACTAGCGGATACAATGAGCAGTTCTTC CASSLSISSGTSGYNEQFF
TRBJ2-7 TRBV10-3 NA NA TGTGCCATCAGTGGGGATCTCACGGGGGAGCAGTACTTC CAISGDLTGEQYF
TRBJ1-2 TRBV5-6 TRBD1 NA TGTGCCAGCAGCGCCGGGACAGTTGGCTACACCTTC CASSAGTVGYTF
TRBJ1-1 TRBV9 NA NA TGTGCCAGCAGCGGGCACGGGGGAACTGAAGCTTTCTTT CASSGHGGTEAFF
TRBJ2-3 TRBV9 TRBD2 NA TGTGCCAGCAGCGTAGATGTGGGAGGGTTCACAGATACGCAGTATTTT CASSVDVGGFTDTQYF
TRBJ2-1 TRBV7-9 TRBD2 NA TGTGCCAGCAGCGAGACTAGCGGGAGCTCCTACAATGAGCAGTTCTTC CASSETSGSSYNEQFF
TRBJ2-5 TRBV5-1 NA NA TGCGCCAGCAGCTTGGCGCGGACCAACTCCGAGACCCAGTACTTC CASSLARTNSETQYF
TRBJ2-5 TRBV5-1 TRBD2 NA TGCGCCAGCAGCCTGCCTGGGAGCGGGACGTTCCGGACCCAAGAGACCCAGTACTTC CASSLPGSGTFRTQETQYF
TRBJ1-2 TRBV5-6 NA NA TGTGCCAGCAGCCCAGGGCGGTCTGGCTATGGCTACACCTTC CASSPGRSGYGYTF
TRBJ2-7 TRBV28 NA few TGTGCCAGCAGTTTAATTGAGGAGCAGTACTTC CASSLIEEQYF
TRBJ2-7 TRBV27 NA NA TGTGCCAGCAGTTTTGGCAGGGGCGGCCACGAGCAGTACTTC CASSFGRGGHEQYF
TRBJ2-1 TRBV5-1 NA NA TGCGCCTCAGGCTCTACTAGCTCCTACAATGAGCAGTTCTTC CASGSTSSYNEQFF
TRBJ1-1 TRBV4-3 NA NA TGCGCCAGCAGCCAAGAGGCGACGTACCGAGACACTGAAGCTTTCTTT CASSQEATYRDTEAFF
TRBJ2-1 TRBV10-3 NA NA TGTGCCGGGTCTAGCGCCAGCTACAATGAGCAGTTCTTC CAGSSASYNEQFF
TRBJ2-2 TRBV28 NA NA TGTGCCAGCAGTTTATTAATAGAGATTGTGGACACCGGGGAGCTGTTTTTT CASSLLIEIVDTGELFF
TRBJ2-3 TRBV18 NA once TGTGCCAGCTCACCAGCGGGATACACAGATACGCAGTATTTT CASSPAGYTDTQYF
TRBJ1-2 TRBV5-4 NA NA TGTGCCAGCAGCCCCCGACAGGCTAACTATGGCTACACCTTC CASSPRQANYGYTF
TRBJ1-1 TRBV7-8 TRBD1 NA TGTGCCAGCAGCCAAGGACAGGGTGCGTTCACTGAAGCTTTCTTT CASSQGQGAFTEAFF
TRBJ1-5 TRBV5-5 NA NA TGTGCCAGCAGCTTGGAGGGACACAGCAATCAGCCCCAGCATTTT CASSLEGHSNQPQHF
TRBJ2-7 TRBV2 NA NA TGTGCCAGCAGTCTTACGCGGGAATTGATGAGCGGCGAGCAGTACTTC CASSLTRELMSGEQYF
TRBJ2-7 TRBV11-2 NA NA TGTGCCAGCAGCCTACTAGGAGCCTACGAGCAGTACTTC CASSLLGAYEQYF
TRBJ2-1 TRBV4-2 NA once TGTGCCAGCAGCCAAGGACAGCCCAACGCCTACAATGAGCAGTTCTTC CASSQGQPNAYNEQFF
TRBJ2-5 TRBV5-1 TRBD1 NA TGCGCCAGCAGCGCGGGACAGGCAAAAGAGACCCAGTACTTC CASSAGQAKETQYF
TRBJ1-1 TRBV28 NA NA TGTGCCAGCAGGATGGGGGGGGTAGGAGGACTGAACACTGAAGCTTTCTTT CASRMGGVGGLNTEAFF
TRBJ2-1 TRBV6-5 NA NA TGTGCCAGTACCGGGACGCGACATGAGCAGTTCTTC CASTGTRHEQFF
TRBJ1-2 TRBV9 TRBD1 NA TGTGCCAGCAGCGTAGTCGGAGTTTGGACAGGGGGCGCTGGCTACACCTTC CASSVVGVWTGGAGYTF
TRBJ2-7 TRBV4-1 TRBD2 NA TGCGCCAGCAGCCAAGCTTGGGCTGTCCGAGCGGGAGAAAACGAGCAGTACTTC CASSQAWAVRAGENEQYF
TRBJ2-5 TRBV19 NA NA TGTGCCAGTAGTATAGGTAAAGGGGAACAAGAGACCCAGTACTTC CASSIGKGEQETQYF
TRBJ1-2 TRBV9 NA NA TGTGCCAGCAGCGTAGTGGAGGGCGCGGGGTATGGCTACACCTTC CASSVVEGAGYGYTF
TRBJ1-1 TRBV5-1 NA NA TGCGCCAGCAGCTTGGAAGGGGGGAGAGGTGAAGCTTTCTTT CASSLEGGRGEAFF
TRBJ1-5 TRBV6-1 TRBD1 NA TGTGCCAGCAGTGCTCAGACAGGGGAAGGGCAGCCCCAGCATTTT CASSAQTGEGQPQHF
TRBJ2-7 TRBV6-5 NA NA TGTGCCAGCAGATTACTGCACAGCTCGAGCGAGCAGTACTTC CASRLLHSSSEQYF
TRBJ2-1 TRBV11-2 TRBD2 NA TGTGCCAGCAGCTTGCTGACTAGCGTCGGCCCTACGGACAATGAGCAGTTCTTC CASSLLTSVGPTDNEQFF
TRBJ2-1 TRBV6-1 TRBD2 NA TGTGCCAGCAGTGAACGGGCGGGAGGGTACAATGAGCAGTTCTTC CASSERAGGYNEQFF
TRBJ2-7 TRBV5-1 TRBD1 once TGCGCCAGCAGCTCGGGCCCCGGACAGGTCTACGAGCAGTACTTC CASSSGPGQVYEQYF
TRBJ2-1 TRBV6-5 NA NA TGTGCCAGCAGCCTAGCGTCAAGCTCCTACAATGAGCAGTTCTTC CASSLASSSYNEQFF
TRBJ2-7 TRBV28 TRBD2 NA TGTGCCAGCAGTTTATGGGCTAGCGGGAGGCCCCCTTCCTACGAGCAGTACTTC CASSLWASGRPPSYEQYF
TRBJ1-1 TRBV5-1 NA NA TGCGCCAGCAGCTTGGTTCCTAAGCTTGACACTGAAGCTTTCTTT CASSLVPKLDTEAFF
TRBJ2-5 TRBV2 NA NA TGTGCCAGCAGTGATTCTTCGCGGGAAGAGACCCAGTACTTC CASSDSSREETQYF
TRBJ2-3 TRBV9 NA NA TGTGCCAGCAGCGTAGGCAGGGCCTTGGATACGCAGTATTTT CASSVGRALDTQYF
TRBJ1-5 TRBV6-1 TRBD1 NA TGTGCCATCGGACAGGCTAATCAGCCCCAGCATTTT CAIGQANQPQHF
TRBJ2-4 TRBV11-3 NA NA TGTGCCAGCAGCCGCCGAGGGGCAGGGAACATTCAGTACTTC CASSRRGAGNIQYF
TRBJ1-2 TRBV18 TRBD1 NA TGTGCCAGCTCGCTTGACAGGGGGCAACTCGATGGCTACACCTTC CASSLDRGQLDGYTF
TRBJ2-1 TRBV10-2 NA NA TGCGCCAGCAGCATAGGCAATGAGCAGTTCTTC CASSIGNEQFF
TRBJ2-5 TRBV7-9 NA NA TGTGCCAGCAGCTCAGTGGGGGACGGCGAGACCCAGTACTTC CASSSVGDGETQYF